The clone carrying this T cell receptor (beta chain) appeared many times. Patients sequenced had flow cytometry evidence of CD8+CD57+ cell expansion. This entry comes from a study of CD8+CD57+ T cells in acquired aplastic anemia. The ends lost 1 base at V and 1 base at J; junction bases unmatched: 5. The CDR3 runs 17 residues. Per germline, CDR1 KGHDR and CDR2 SFDVKD. According to the study, genomic DNA was the template for TCR beta VDJ and CDR3 profiling. TCRdb fed the reads into MiXCR, producing one record per CDR3 protein. The repertoire consists of about 150,000 distinct CDR3 sequences, with less than 60% occurring once and the leading ten covering about 2.9%.

The specimen sequenced was sorted CD4+, CD8+, or CD8+CD57+ T cells (not recorded which) from PBMCs. The TCR was taken from a human donor with aplastic anemia. The chain carries TRBV24-1 and TRBJ1-3, with 8 bases aligning to TRBD1. The CDR3 DNA reads as TGTGCCACCAGTGATTTCATTGACAGGGGTTCTGGAAACACCATATATTTT. This sequence encodes CATSDFIDRGSGNTIYF.